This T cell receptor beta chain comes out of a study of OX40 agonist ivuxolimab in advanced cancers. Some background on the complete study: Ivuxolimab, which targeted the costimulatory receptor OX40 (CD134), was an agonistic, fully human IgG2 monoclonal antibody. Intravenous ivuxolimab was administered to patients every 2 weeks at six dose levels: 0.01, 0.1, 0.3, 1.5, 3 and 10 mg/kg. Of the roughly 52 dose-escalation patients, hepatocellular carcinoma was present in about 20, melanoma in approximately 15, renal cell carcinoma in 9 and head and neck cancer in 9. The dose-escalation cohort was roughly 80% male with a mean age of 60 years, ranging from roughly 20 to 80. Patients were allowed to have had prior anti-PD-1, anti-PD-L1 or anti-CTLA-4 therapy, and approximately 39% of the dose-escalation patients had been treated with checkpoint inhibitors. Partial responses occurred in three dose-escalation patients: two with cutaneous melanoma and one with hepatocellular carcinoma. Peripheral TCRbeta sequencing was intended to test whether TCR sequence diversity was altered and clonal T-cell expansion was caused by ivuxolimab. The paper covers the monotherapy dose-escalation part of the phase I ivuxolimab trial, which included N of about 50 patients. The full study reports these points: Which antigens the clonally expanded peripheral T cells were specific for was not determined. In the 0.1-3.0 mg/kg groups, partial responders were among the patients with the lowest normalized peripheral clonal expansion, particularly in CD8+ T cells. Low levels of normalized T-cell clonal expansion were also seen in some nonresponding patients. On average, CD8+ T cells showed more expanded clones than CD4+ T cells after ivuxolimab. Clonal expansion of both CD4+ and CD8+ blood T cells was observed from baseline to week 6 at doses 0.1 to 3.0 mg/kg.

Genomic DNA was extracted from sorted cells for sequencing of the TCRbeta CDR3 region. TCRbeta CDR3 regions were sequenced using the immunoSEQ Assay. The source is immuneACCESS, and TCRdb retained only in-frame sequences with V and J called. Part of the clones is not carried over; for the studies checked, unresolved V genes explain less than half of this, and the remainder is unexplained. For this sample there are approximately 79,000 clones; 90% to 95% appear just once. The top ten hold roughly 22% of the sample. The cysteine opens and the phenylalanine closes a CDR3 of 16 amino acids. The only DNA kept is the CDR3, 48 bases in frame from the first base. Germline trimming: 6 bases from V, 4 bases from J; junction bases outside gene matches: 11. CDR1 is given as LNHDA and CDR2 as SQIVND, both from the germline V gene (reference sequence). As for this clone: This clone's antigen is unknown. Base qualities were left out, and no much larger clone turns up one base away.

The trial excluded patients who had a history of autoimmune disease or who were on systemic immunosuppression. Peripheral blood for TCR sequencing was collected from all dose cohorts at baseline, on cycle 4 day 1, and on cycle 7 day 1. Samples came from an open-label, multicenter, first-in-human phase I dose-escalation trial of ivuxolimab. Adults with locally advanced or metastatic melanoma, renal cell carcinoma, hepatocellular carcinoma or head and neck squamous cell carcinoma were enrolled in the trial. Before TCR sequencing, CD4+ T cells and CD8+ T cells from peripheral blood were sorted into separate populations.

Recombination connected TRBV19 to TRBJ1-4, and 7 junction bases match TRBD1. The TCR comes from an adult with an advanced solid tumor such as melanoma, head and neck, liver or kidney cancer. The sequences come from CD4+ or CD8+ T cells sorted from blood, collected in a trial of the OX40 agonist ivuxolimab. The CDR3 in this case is CASSNNRDSINEKLFF. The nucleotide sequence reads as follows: TGTGCCAGTAGCAACAATAGGGACAGTATTAATGAAAAACTGTTTTTT.